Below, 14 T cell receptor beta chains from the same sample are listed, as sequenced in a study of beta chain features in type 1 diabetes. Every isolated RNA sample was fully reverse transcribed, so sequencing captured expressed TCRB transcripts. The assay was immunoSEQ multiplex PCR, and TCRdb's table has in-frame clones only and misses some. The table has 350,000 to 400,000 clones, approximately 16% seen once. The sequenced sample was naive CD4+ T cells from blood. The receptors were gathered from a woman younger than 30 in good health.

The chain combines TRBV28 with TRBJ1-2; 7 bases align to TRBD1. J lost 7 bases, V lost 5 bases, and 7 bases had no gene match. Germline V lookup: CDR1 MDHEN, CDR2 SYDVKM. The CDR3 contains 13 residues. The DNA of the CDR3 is TGTGCCAGCAGTCTACAGGGGTTCCGTGGCTACACCTTC. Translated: CASSLQGFRGYTF.

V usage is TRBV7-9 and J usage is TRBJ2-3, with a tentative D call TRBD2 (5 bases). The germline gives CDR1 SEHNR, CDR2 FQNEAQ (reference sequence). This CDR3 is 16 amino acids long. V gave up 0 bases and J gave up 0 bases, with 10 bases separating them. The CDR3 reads CASSLAASGSTDTQYF. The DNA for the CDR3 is TGTGCCAGCAGCTTAGCGGCCAGCGGTAGCACAGATACGCAGTATTTT.

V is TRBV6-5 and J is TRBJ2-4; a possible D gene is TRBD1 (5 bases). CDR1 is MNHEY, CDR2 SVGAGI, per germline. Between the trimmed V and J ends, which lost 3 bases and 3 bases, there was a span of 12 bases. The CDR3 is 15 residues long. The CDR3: CASSYWGRGKNIQYF. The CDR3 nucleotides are TGTGCCAGCAGTTATTGGGGTAGGGGCAAAAACATTCAGTACTTC.

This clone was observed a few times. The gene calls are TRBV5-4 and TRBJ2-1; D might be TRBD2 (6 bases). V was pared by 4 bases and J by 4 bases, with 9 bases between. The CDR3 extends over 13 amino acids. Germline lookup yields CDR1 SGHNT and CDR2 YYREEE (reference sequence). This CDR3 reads CASSAGLYNEQFF. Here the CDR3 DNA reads TGTGCCAGCAGCGCGGGACTTTACAATGAGCAGTTCTTC.

CDR3 in amino acids: CASSSGTGPVEQFF. The CDR3 nucleotides are TGTGCCAGCAGTTCCGGGACAGGGCCGGTTGAGCAGTTCTTC. The genes are TRBV28 and TRBJ2-1; 9 positions match TRBD1. J was trimmed by 9 bases and V by 4 bases; bases with no gene match: 7. The CDR3 sequence is 14 residues long. Per the germline V gene, CDR1 is MDHEN and CDR2 is SYDVKM. The variable domain in full, completed from reference TRBV28 and TRBJ2-1, reads DVKVTQSSRYLVKRTGEKVFLECVQDMDHENMFWYRQDPGLGLRLIYFSYDVKMKEKGDIPEGYSVSREKKERFSLILESASTNQTSMYLCASSSGTGPVEQFFGPGTRLTVL.

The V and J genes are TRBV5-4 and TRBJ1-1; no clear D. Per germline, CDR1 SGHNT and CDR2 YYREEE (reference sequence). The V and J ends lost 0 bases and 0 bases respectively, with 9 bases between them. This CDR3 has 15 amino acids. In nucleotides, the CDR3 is TGTGCCAGCAGCTTGGTGGGAGGGATGAACACTGAAGCTTTCTTT. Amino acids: CASSLVGGMNTEAFF.

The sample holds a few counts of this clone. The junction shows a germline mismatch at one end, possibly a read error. CDR3 sequence (DNA): TGTGCTAGCAGCTTAGGGACTAGCAGCAATACGCAGTATTTT. Its protein product is CASSLGTSSNTQYF. The chain links TRBV7-7 to TRBJ2-3; 9 bases are shared with TRBD2. This CDR3 is 14 amino acids long. The germline V gene has CDR1 SSHAT and CDR2 FNYEAQ (reference sequence).

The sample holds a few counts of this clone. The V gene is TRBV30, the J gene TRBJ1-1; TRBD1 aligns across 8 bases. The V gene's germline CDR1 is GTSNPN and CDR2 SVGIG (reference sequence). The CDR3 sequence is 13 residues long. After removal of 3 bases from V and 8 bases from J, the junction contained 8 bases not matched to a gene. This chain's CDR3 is CAWRLDRGQEAFF. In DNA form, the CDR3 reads TGTGCCTGGAGGCTAGACAGGGGACAAGAAGCTTTCTTT.

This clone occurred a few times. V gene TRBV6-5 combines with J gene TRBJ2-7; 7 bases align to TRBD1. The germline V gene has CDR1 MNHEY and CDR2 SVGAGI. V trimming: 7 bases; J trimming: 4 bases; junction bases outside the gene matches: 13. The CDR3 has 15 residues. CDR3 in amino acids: CASTLRPGQPYEQYF. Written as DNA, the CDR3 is TGTGCCAGCACCCTACGGCCGGGACAGCCATACGAGCAGTACTTC.

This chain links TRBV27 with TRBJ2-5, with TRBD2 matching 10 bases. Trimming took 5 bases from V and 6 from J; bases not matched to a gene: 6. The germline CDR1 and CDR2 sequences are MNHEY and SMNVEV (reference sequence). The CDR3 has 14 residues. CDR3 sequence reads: CASSPSGSIQTQYF. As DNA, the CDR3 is TGTGCCAGCAGTCCTAGCGGGAGTATCCAGACCCAGTACTTC.

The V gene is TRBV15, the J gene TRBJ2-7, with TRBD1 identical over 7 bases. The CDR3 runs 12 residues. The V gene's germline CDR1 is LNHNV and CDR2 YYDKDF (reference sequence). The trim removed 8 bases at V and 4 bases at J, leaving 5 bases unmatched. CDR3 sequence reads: CATADRRYEQYF. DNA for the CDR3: TGTGCCACCGCGGACAGGCGATACGAGCAGTACTTC. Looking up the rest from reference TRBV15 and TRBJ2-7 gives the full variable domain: DAMVIQNPRYQVTQFGKPVTLSCSQTLNHNVMYWYQQKSSQAPKLLFHYYDKDFNNEADTPDNFQSRRPNTSFCFLDIRSPGLGDTAMYLCATADRRYEQYFGPGTRLTVT.

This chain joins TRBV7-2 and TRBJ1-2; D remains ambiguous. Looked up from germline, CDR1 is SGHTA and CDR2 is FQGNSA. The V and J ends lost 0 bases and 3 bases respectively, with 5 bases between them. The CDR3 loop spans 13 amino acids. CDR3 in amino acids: CASSLAQDYGYTF. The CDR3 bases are TGTGCCAGCAGCTTAGCTCAGGACTATGGCTACACCTTC.

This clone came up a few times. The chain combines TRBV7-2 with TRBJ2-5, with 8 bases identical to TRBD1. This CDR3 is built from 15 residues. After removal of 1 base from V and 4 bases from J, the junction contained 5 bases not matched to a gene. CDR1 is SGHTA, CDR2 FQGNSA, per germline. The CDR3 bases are TGTGCCAGCAGCTTAGAGGGCAGGGGGCGAGAGACCCAGTACTTC. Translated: CASSLEGRGRETQYF.

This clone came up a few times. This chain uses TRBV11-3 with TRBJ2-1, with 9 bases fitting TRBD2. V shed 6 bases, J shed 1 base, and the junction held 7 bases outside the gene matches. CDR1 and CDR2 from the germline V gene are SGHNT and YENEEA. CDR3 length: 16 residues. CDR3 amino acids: CASSISGSESYNEQFF. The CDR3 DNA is TGTGCCAGCAGTATTAGCGGGAGTGAATCCTACAATGAGCAGTTCTTC.